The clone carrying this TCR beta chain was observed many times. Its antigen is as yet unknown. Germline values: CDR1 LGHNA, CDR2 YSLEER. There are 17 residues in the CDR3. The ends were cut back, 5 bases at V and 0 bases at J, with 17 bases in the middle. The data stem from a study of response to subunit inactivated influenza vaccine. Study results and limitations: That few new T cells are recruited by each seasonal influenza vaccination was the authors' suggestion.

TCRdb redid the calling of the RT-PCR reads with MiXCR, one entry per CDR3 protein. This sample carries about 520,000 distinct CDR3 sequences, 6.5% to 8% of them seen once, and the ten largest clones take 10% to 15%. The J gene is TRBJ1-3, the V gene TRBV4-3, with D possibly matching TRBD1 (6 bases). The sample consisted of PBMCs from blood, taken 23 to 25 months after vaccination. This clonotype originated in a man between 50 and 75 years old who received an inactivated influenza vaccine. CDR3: CASSSAGTSNSGNTIYF. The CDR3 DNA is TGCGCCAGCAGCTCAGCCGGGACAAGCAACTCTGGAAACACCATATATTTT.